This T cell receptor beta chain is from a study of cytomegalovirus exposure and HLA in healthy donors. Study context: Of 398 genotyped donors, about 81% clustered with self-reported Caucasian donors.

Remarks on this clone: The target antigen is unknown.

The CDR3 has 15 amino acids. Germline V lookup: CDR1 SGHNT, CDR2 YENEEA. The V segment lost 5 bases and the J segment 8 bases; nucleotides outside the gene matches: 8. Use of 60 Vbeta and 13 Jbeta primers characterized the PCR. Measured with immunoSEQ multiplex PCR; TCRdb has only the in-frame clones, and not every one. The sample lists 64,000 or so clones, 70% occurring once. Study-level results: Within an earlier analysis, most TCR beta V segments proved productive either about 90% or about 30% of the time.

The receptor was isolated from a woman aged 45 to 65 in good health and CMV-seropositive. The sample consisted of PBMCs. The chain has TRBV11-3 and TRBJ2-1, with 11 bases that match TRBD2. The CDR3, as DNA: TGTGCCAGCAGCACCTTAGCGGGAGGGCTCGATGAGCAGTTCTTC. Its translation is CASSTLAGGLDEQFF.